The rows below give T cell receptor beta chains drawn from one sample of a study of cytomegalovirus exposure and HLA in healthy donors. The repertoire was sequenced with immunoSEQ multiplex PCR; TCRdb's copy has only in-frame clones and lacks some. This sample carries 80,000 to 100,000 clones, around 67% of them seen once, and the ten largest clones take around 2.3%. Sequencing was carried out using PBMCs. The receptor set was obtained from a man in his forties or fifties in good health and CMV-seronegative. CDR3s include the opening cysteine and the closing phenylalanine or tryptophan.

j_gene | v_gene | CDR3aa
TRBJ2-1 | TRBV6-5 | CASSTEESYNEQFF
TRBJ1-4 | TRBV6-5 | CASREGLRGEKLFF
TRBJ1-1 | TRBV21-1 | CASSGESLSEAFF
TRBJ1-2 | TRBV28 | CASKATGQHNYGYTF
TRBJ2-3 | TRBV5-1 | CASSLWRQGGSDTQYF
TRBJ2-2 | TRBV13 | CASSLEAGYNTGELFF
TRBJ1-1 | TRBV5-1 | CASTRGGQGAWTTEAFF
TRBJ2-3 | TRBV7-2 | CASSSGQEDTQYF
TRBJ1-6 | TRBV30 | CAWTQGLNSPLHF
TRBJ2-3 | TRBV4-1 | CASSQDPSGEHISTDTQYF
TRBJ2-2 | TRBV5-1 | CASSDRTGKNTGELFF
TRBJ1-2 | TRBV19 | CASTLDRNYGYTF
TRBJ1-5 | TRBV28 | CASTSSQGSNQPQHF
TRBJ2-3 | TRBV11-3 | CASSLDPGSTDTQYF
TRBJ1-5 | TRBV6-5 | CASRMKGFVNQPQHF
TRBJ2-1 | TRBV2 | CASSGLRGPYNEQFF
TRBJ1-1 | TRBV6-1 | CASILAGTTEAFF
. | TRBV15 | CATSSPGASDEQYF
TRBJ2-1 | TRBV4-2 | CASSQAGGGGGEQFF
TRBJ1-2 | TRBV10-3 | CAISESTAGGGGYTF
TRBJ1-1 | TRBV29-1 | CSVITGIRTEAFF
TRBJ1-5 | TRBV2 | CASSRDLAGGQPQHF
TRBJ2-5 | TRBV2 | CASSESETQYF
TRBJ1-4 | TRBV7-2 | CASSSQPPGDNEKLFF
TRBJ1-2 | TRBV30 | CAWSRTAQNYGYTF
TRBJ1-2 | TRBV28 | CASTKGGTNYGYTF
TRBJ2-3 | TRBV5-8 | CASSTGLAGGIDTQYF
TRBJ1-5 | TRBV2 | CASSYRQGISNQPQHF